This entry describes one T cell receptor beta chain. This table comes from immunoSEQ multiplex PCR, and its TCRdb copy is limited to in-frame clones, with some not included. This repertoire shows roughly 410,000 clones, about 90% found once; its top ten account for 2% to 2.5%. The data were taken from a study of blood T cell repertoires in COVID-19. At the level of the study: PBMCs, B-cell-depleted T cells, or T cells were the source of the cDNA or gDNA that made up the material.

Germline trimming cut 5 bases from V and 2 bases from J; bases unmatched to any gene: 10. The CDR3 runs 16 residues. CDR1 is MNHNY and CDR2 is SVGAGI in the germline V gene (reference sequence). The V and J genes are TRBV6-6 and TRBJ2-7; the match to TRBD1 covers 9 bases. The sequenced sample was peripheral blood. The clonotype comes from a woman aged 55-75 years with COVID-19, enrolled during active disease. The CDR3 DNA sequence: TGTGCCAGCAGTCCCGGGTGGACAGGGGAGACCTACGAGCAGTACTTC. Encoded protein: CASSPGWTGETYEQYF.